The clone carrying this TCR beta chain was observed a few times. The target antigen is unknown. With the Oncomine TCR Beta short-read assay, DNA from cultured CD4+ T cells was sequenced. TCRdb re-analysed the PCR reads in MiXCR, keeping a single row per CDR3 protein. The repertoire holds 9,500 to 15,000 distinct CDR3 sequences, with approximately 28% as singletons. Treatment reported: roughly ten-day PBMC culture with coronavirus spike peptide pools or control peptides (ViraFEST assay). This sample is part of a study of vaccination and CD4 T cells after COVID-19. Across the study: Every participant had a vaccine, which was either BNT162b2 or mRNA-1273, given in two doses.

The CDR3 length is 15 residues. With V trimmed by 4 bases and J by 1 base, 1 base remained unmatched. The germline V gene encodes CDR1 SGHTA and CDR2 FQGNSA. Sequencing input: cultured CD4+ T cells from blood. The chain combines TRBV7-2 with TRBJ1-5, with 10 bases matching TRBD1. This receptor was identified in a human donor with COVID-19. The CDR3 loop reads CASSSTGGSNQPQHF. The CDR3 bases are TGTGCCAGCAGCTCGACAGGGGGCAGCAATCAGCCCCAGCATTTT.